Below, 22 T cell receptor beta chains from the same sample are listed, as sequenced in a study of Graves' ophthalmopathy and Graves' hyperthyroidism. Amplification targeted the TCR beta CDR3 regions, with RNA transcripts as the source material. RT-PCR with HTBI primers came first, then second-round multiplex PCR. TCRdb re-called the multiplex PCR reads through MiXCR, storing one row per CDR3 protein. The profile shows over 500,000 distinct CDR3 sequences, approximately 21% of them singletons. The sample taken for sequencing was peripheral blood. These receptors all come from a woman in her late teens or twenties with stable Graves' hyperthyroidism. Some clones in this sample may be carry-over from other donors' samples.

This clonotype was seen many times. The chain combines TRBV7-2 with TRBJ1-1, with D possibly TRBD1 on 5 matching bases. The CDR3 has 13 residues. CDR1 and CDR2 from the germline V gene are SGHTA and FQGNSA. V lost 3 bases, J lost 5 bases, and 10 bases lay in between. DNA of the CDR3: TGTGCCAGCAGCTTTACCAGGGTAACTGAAGCTTTCTTT. Amino acid sequence: CASSFTRVTEAFF.

The table lists this clonotype with many counts. J is TRBJ2-7 and V is TRBV3-1, with a possible D match to TRBD1 (6 bases). The V and J ends lost 4 bases and 5 bases respectively, with 12 bases between them. Germline CDR1 LGHDT, CDR2 YNNKEL (reference sequence). This CDR3 spans 13 amino acids. This CDR3 reads CASSPVGAHEQYF. DNA for the CDR3: TGTGCCAGCAGCCCAGTGGGGGCCCACGAGCAGTACTTC.

The chain combines TRBV9 with TRBJ2-7; D is unresolved. CDR3 length: 15 amino acids. Germline V gene lookup returns CDR1 SGDLS and CDR2 YYNGEE. The V end lost 0 bases, the J end lost 2 bases, and 12 bases lay between the germline ends. The CDR3 reads CASSVGFITPYEQYF. In nucleotides, the CDR3 is TGTGCCAGCAGCGTAGGTTTCATAACCCCCTACGAGCAGTACTTC.

This clonotype showed up many times. V is TRBV20-1 and J is TRBJ2-7; no clear D. CDR1 and CDR2 from the germline V gene are DFQATT and SNEGSKA (reference sequence). V shed 0 bases and J shed 6 bases, with 9 bases lying between them. This CDR3 has 12 residues. CDR3 nucleotide sequence: TGCAGTGCTAGAGATAGGCAGTTCGAGCAGTACTTC. Translation: CSARDRQFEQYF.

This clonotype was detected many times. The chain uses TRBV6-5 and TRBJ2-7; 12 bases fit TRBD2. In germline, CDR1 is MNHEY, CDR2 SVGAGI. The CDR3 runs to 15 residues. The V gene end was trimmed by 5 bases and the J gene end by 5 bases; junction bases not matched to a gene: 7. For the CDR3, the DNA is TGTGCCAGCAGTACTGAGACTAGCGGGGGCCACGAGCAGTACTTC. Protein: CASSTETSGGHEQYF.

This chain joins TRBV11-2 and TRBJ2-7, with a weak D call TRBD1 (5 bases). Trimming shortened V by 4 bases and J by 7 bases, and 11 bases separated the two germline ends. Germline V gene lookup returns CDR1 SGHAT and CDR2 FQNNGV. This CDR3 has 12 residues. CDR3 coding DNA: TGTGCCAGCAGCTGGGGCCTGAGTGAGCAGTACTTC. Translating it yields CASSWGLSEQYF.

This clonotype was seen ten or more times. This chain joins TRBV15 and TRBJ2-5, with 13 bases lining up with TRBD2. Germline V gene sequence: CDR1 LNHNV, CDR2 YYDKDF (reference sequence). This CDR3 has 16 amino acids. Trimming at V came to 3 bases and at J to 5 bases, leaving 6 bases not matched to a gene. The DNA for the CDR3 is TGTGCCACCAGCAGCAGACTAGCGGGAGGAGGGGAGACCCAGTACTTC. Translation: CATSSRLAGGGETQYF.

This clonotype has ten or more counts. CDR3: CASSFSTTLYEQYF. CDR3 coding DNA: TGTGCCAGCAGTTTCTCGACTACCCTCTACGAGCAGTACTTC. This chain connects TRBV28 to TRBJ2-7; a weak D match, TRBD2 (5 bases). Trimming removed 3 bases from V and 3 bases from J, with 12 bases in between. From germline, CDR1 is MDHEN and CDR2 SYDVKM. The CDR3 sequence is 14 residues long.

This clonotype appeared a few times. The junction does not match germline at one end; this may be a read error. The chain uses TRBV7-2 and TRBJ2-5, with 8 bases fitting TRBD2. The CDR3 has 14 residues. In germline, CDR1 is SGHTA, CDR2 FQGNSA. Here the CDR3 reads CASSLGGGRETKYF. The CDR3 DNA reads as TGTGCCAGCAGCTTAGGCGGGGGGCGAGAGACCAAGTACTTC. The full variable domain, with the rest looked up from reference TRBV7-2 and TRBJ2-5, is GAGVSQSPSNKVTEKGKDVELRCDPISGHTALYWYRQSLGQGLEFLIYFQGNSAPDKSGLPSDRFSAERTGGSVSTLTIQRTQQEDSAVYLCASSLGGGRETKYFGPGTRLLVL.

This clonotype was seen many times. CDR3 in amino acids: CASSSFGTENSPLHF. The CDR3 DNA follows: TGTGCCAGCAGCTCCTTTGGGACAGAGAATTCACCCCTCCACTTT. The rearrangement links TRBV7-9 to TRBJ1-6; TRBD1 agrees at 7 bases. The germline gives CDR1 SEHNR, CDR2 FQNEAQ (reference sequence). The CDR3 is 15 amino acids. With 4 bases clipped from V and 7 bases from J, the junction kept 7 bases outside the gene matches.

This clonotype was recorded at least ten times. The CDR3 protein is CASSFRTAEAFF. The CDR3 region has the DNA TGTGCCAGCAGTTTCCGGACAGCTGAAGCTTTCTTT. The V gene is TRBV28, the J gene TRBJ1-1; tentatively, D is TRBD1 (6 bases). CDR3 size: 12 residues. Germline CDR1 MDHEN, CDR2 SYDVKM. Trimming stripped 3 bases from V and 6 bases from J, with 8 bases between. The variable domain in full, completed from reference TRBV28 and TRBJ1-1, reads DVKVTQSSRYLVKRTGEKVFLECVQDMDHENMFWYRQDPGLGLRLIYFSYDVKMKEKGDIPEGYSVSREKKERFSLILESASTNQTSMYLCASSFRTAEAFFGQGTRLTVV.

This clonotype was detected many times. J is TRBJ1-1 and V is TRBV7-9, with a tentative D call TRBD1 (6 bases). V dropped 2 bases and J dropped 1 base, with 14 bases sitting between them. CDR1 and CDR2 from the germline V gene are SEHNR and FQNEAQ (reference sequence). The CDR3 consists of 16 residues. The CDR3 DNA is TGTGCCAGCAGCTTACTGTCCGGGACACCGAACACTGAAGCTTTCTTT. Its translation is CASSLLSGTPNTEAFF.

This clonotype was seen many times. The chain is built from TRBV19 and TRBJ2-5; D perhaps matches TRBD2 (5 bases). This CDR3 spans 15 amino acids. Germline-derived CDR1 and CDR2 are LNHDA and SQIVND (reference sequence). Deletions cut 4 bases from V and 3 bases from J, with 15 bases between. CDR3 nucleotide sequence: TGTGCCAGTAGTAGGAGGCGGGTGGATGAAGAGACCCAGTACTTC. Amino acids: CASSRRRVDEETQYF. Full variable domain (outside the CDR3, taken from reference TRBV19 and TRBJ2-5): DGGITQSPKYLFRKEGQNVTLSCEQNLNHDAMYWYRQDPGQGLRLIYYSQIVNDFQKGDIAEGYSVSREKKESFPLTVTSAQKNPTAFYLCASSRRRVDEETQYFGPGTRLLVL.

The sample holds many counts of this clonotype. The chain joins TRBV10-3 to TRBJ1-2; 7 bases match TRBD1. Germline CDR1 reads ENHRY; CDR2 reads SYGVKD. The trim removed 4 bases at V and 8 bases at J, leaving 10 bases unmatched. The CDR3 runs 14 residues. The CDR3 bases are TGTGCCATCAGTGCTGTAGGGGGCTTTCAGGGCTACACCTTC. It encodes CAISAVGGFQGYTF.

Many counts were recorded for this clonotype. The CDR3 here is CSARERYEQYF. The CDR3 nucleotides are TGCAGTGCTAGAGAGCGCTACGAGCAGTACTTC. The chain carries TRBV20-1 and TRBJ2-7; D is uncertain. The V end was cut by 0 bases, the J end by 3 bases, with 3 bases between. The length of the CDR3 is 11 residues. Germline CDR1 reads DFQATT; CDR2 reads SNEGSKA (reference sequence).

This clonotype was picked up many times. This chain joins TRBV6-1 and TRBJ2-7, with TRBD2 matching 8 bases. Germline V gene lookup returns CDR1 MNHNS and CDR2 SASEGT. The CDR3 runs 13 residues. J lost 2 bases, V lost 11 bases, and 8 bases had no gene match. The CDR3: CAASREGAYEQYF. The CDR3 coding sequence is TGTGCCGCCTCTCGGGAGGGGGCCTACGAGCAGTACTTC.

The chain employs TRBV30 and TRBJ1-5; weak D call: TRBD1 (5 bases). The CDR3 runs to 15 residues. Germline values: CDR1 GTSNPN, CDR2 SVGIG (reference sequence). With 0 bases removed from V and 7 bases from J, the gap between germline ends came to 16 bases. The CDR3 region has the DNA TGTGCCTGGAGTGTAGGGTCAGGGTCTAGGCAGCCCCAGCATTTT. Its protein is CAWSVGSGSRQPQHF. Supplemented by reference TRBV30 and TRBJ1-5, the full variable domain reads SQTIHQWPATLVQPVGSPLSLECTVEGTSNPNLYWYRQAAGRGLQLLFYSVGIGQISSEVPQNLSASRPQDRQFILSSKKLLLSDSGFYLCAWSVGSGSRQPQHFGDGTRLSIL.

V is TRBV6-4 and J is TRBJ1-2; TRBD1 is a possible D gene (5 bases). The CDR3 runs to 13 residues. Per germline, CDR1 MRHNA and CDR2 SNTAGT. The V and J ends lost 6 bases and 4 bases respectively, with 12 bases between them. This chain's CDR3 is CASRDAGGYGYTF. The CDR3 nucleotides read TGTGCCAGCAGGGATGCCGGGGGCTATGGCTACACCTTC.

This clonotype showed up many times. The CDR3 DNA sequence: TGTGCCATCAGTGAGGGGGGGAATGAGCCCCAGCATTTT. It encodes CAISEGGNEPQHF. The V call is TRBV10-3, the J call TRBJ1-5, with D perhaps TRBD1 (5 bases). There are 13 residues in the CDR3. V lost 2 bases and J lost 8, with 10 bases in between. In germline, CDR1 is ENHRY, CDR2 SYGVKD.

This chain connects TRBV6-1 to TRBJ1-3; D gene ambiguous. V lost 8 bases, J lost 0 bases, and 11 bases lay in between. CDR3 length equals 14 residues. In germline, CDR1 is MNHNS, CDR2 SASEGT. CDR3 nucleotides: TGTGCCAGCTGCGGGCCTTCCTCTGGAAACACCATATATTTT. As protein: CASCGPSSGNTIYF.

The chain uses TRBV29-1 and TRBJ1-3, with a possible D match to TRBD1 (6 bases). From germline, CDR1 is SQVTM and CDR2 ANQGSEA. V gave up 4 bases and J gave up 4 bases, with 17 bases separating them. This CDR3 contains 15 residues. CDR3 bases: TGCAGCGTTGGAGGAGAATGGGGGCCGGGAAACACCATATATTTT. Amino acid sequence: CSVGGEWGPGNTIYF.

In this sample, this clonotype turned up many times. This chain joins TRBV11-1 and TRBJ2-2; 10 nucleotides agree with TRBD2. This CDR3 contains 14 residues. V shed 6 bases, J shed 4 bases, and the junction held 2 bases outside the gene matches. Per germline, CDR1 SGHAT and CDR2 FQDESV (reference sequence). Here the CDR3 reads CASRRLAGTGELFF. DNA of the CDR3: TGTGCCAGCAGGCGACTAGCGGGCACCGGGGAGCTGTTTTTT.